This paragraph covers one TCR beta chain sequence. Its target is not known. This record belongs to a study of T cell responses to AZD1222 COVID-19 vaccine. Sequencing used immunoSEQ multiplex PCR; TCRdb keeps in-frame clones, though not all of them. Of about 140,000 clones in the sample, more than 85% were seen once. V gave up 4 bases and J gave up 8 bases, with 13 bases separating them. The CDR3 contains 13 residues. Per the germline V gene, CDR1 is SGDLS and CDR2 is YYNGEE. General study points: Possibly, clonal diversity was underestimated; donors were largely white British and included more females. Within unmutated variant regions lay the reported targets of nearly half of spike-specific TCRs. Two AZD1222 doses significantly raised spike-specific TCR breadth and depth over controls. At baseline, seropositivity was found in only 5 to 7 AZD1222 recipients.

Here the sequenced sample was peripheral blood, taken 28 days after the second AZD1222 dose. The chain has TRBV9 and TRBJ2-1; perhaps TRBD2 as D (6 bases). This receptor was obtained from an adult who received the AZD1222 COVID-19 vaccine. This CDR3 is CASSTGLWDEQFF. The CDR3 DNA reads TGTGCCAGCAGCACGGGACTCTGGGATGAGCAGTTCTTC.